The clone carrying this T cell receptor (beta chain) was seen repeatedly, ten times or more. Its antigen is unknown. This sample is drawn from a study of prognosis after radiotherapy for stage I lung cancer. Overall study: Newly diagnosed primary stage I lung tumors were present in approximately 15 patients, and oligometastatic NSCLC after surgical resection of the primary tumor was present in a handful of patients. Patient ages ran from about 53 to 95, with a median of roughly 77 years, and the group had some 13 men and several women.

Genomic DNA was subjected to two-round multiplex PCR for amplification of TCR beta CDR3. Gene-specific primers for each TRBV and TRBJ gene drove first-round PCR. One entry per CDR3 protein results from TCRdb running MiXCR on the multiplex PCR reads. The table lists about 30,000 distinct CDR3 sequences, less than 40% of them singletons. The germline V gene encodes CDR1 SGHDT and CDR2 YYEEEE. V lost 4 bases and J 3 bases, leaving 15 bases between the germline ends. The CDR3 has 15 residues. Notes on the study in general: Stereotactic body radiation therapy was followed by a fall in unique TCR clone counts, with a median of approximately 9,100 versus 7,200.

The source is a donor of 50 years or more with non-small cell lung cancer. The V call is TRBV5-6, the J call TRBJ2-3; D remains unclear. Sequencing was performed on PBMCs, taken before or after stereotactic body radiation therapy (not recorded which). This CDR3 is CASSGFGSWTDTQYF. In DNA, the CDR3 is TGTGCCAGCAGCGGCTTTGGTAGCTGGACAGATACGCAGTATTTT.